These T cell receptor beta chains were read from a single sample in a study of Graves' ophthalmopathy and Graves' hyperthyroidism. TCRdb analysed the multiplex PCR reads with MiXCR anew, one entry per CDR3 protein. The sample holds about 390,000 distinct CDR3 sequences, about 16% seen once. The source material was peripheral blood. These receptors came from a young woman with stable Graves' hyperthyroidism. Both conserved end residues are part of each CDR3. Each record gives: D gene, clone size, V gene, J gene, CDR3 DNA, CDR3 protein. D genes are given only for firm matches. A row's size may be missing; if present it is once, few, many or a size class.

D: -; size: few; V: TRBV9; J: TRBJ2-5; DNA: TGTGCCAGCAGCGTATATGGGGGCCAAGAGACCCAGTACTTC; CDR3: CASSVYGGQETQYF
D: -; size: many; V: TRBV9; J: TRBJ2-2; DNA: TGTGCCAGCAGCGTCTTAAAGTACACCGGGGAGCTGTTTTTT; CDR3: CASSVLKYTGELFF
D: TRBD2; size: many; V: TRBV9; J: TRBJ2-7; DNA: TGTGCCAGTGGGGACGCGGGGGCCTACGAGCAGTACTTC; CDR3: CASGDAGAYEQYF
D: TRBD2; size: -; V: TRBV6-1; J: TRBJ2-5; DNA: TGTGCCAGCAGTGATCCAAGGACTAGCCGGCAAGAGACCCAGTACTTC; CDR3: CASSDPRTSRQETQYF
D: -; size: many; V: TRBV19; J: TRBJ1-5; DNA: TGTGCCAGTAGTAGCCGGACACCCCGGAGATATCAGCCCCAGCATTTT; CDR3: CASSSRTPRRYQPQHF
D: -; size: many; V: TRBV6-2/TRBV6-3; J: TRBJ2-7; DNA: TGTGCCAGCAGTTACTCTTTCGGGGCAGGGTATCCCTACGAGCAGTACTTC; CDR3: CASSYSFGAGYPYEQYF
D: -; size: -; V: TRBV2; J: TRBJ2-5; DNA: TGTGCCAGCTGGCGGGGCGGTACTGAGACCCAGTACTTC; CDR3: CASWRGGTETQYF
D: -; size: many; V: TRBV11-2; J: TRBJ1-2; DNA: TGTGCCAGCAGCTTAGGAGCGGATATACTCATTTCTAACTATGGCTACACCTTC; CDR3: CASSLGADILISNYGYTF
D: -; size: many; V: TRBV19; J: TRBJ1-5; DNA: TGTGCCAGTAGTATAGGTAGGCCCTATAGCAATCAGCCCCAGCATTTT; CDR3: CASSIGRPYSNQPQHF
D: -; size: many; V: TRBV5-5; J: TRBJ1-5; DNA: TGTGCCAGCAGCGTAAGGAGGGAAATGGAGCCCCAGCATTTT; CDR3: CASSVRREMEPQHF
D: TRBD1; size: -; V: TRBV18; J: TRBJ2-5; DNA: TGTGCCAGCTCACTTTTGAAATTCGGGACAGGGTTGCAAGAGACCCAGTACTTC; CDR3: CASSLLKFGTGLQETQYF
D: -; size: many; V: TRBV5-1; J: TRBJ2-6; DNA: TGCGCCAGCAGCTTAAGCACCTCTGGGGCCAACGTCCTGACTTTC; CDR3: CASSLSTSGANVLTF
D: TRBD1; size: many; V: TRBV12-3/TRBV12-4; J: TRBJ1-1; DNA: TGTGCCAGCAGCTCTTCTAGGACAGGGGGCACTGAAGCTTTCTTT; CDR3: CASSSSRTGGTEAFF
D: -; size: few; V: TRBV19; J: TRBJ2-3; DNA: TGTGCCAGTAGAACTTCTCGGGTGGGCGCCGCTACGCAGTATTTT; CDR3: CASRTSRVGAATQYF
D: -; size: many; V: TRBV5-1; J: TRBJ1-2; DNA: TGCGCCAGCAGCTTGGATCCGGGACAAGGGAACTATGGCTACACCTTC; CDR3: CASSLDPGQGNYGYTF